Listed below are T cell receptor beta chains from one sample, sequenced in a study of blood T cell repertoires in COVID-19. The repertoire was sequenced with immunoSEQ multiplex PCR; TCRdb's copy has only in-frame clones and lacks some. The table records roughly 300,000 clones, 86% of them present only once. Sequencing was done on a sample of peripheral blood. These receptors were taken from a woman between 50 and 59 years old with acute or convalescent COVID-19. CDR3s include the opening cysteine and the closing phenylalanine or tryptophan. A D gene is named only where the DNA matches it firmly. Clone size is stated in some rows and not others, as once, few, many or a class when expanded.

cdr3_aa: CASSFLSSGSGETQYF
cdr3_nt: TGCGCCAGCAGCTTTTTATCTAGCGGGAGTGGGGAGACCCAGTACTTC
clone_size: once
d_call: TRBD2
v_call: TRBV5-1
j_call: TRBJ2-5

cdr3_aa: CASSAGSSSNEQFF
cdr3_nt: TGTGCCAGCAGCGCGGGGAGTTCGTCCAATGAGCAGTTCTTC
clone_size: NA
d_call: NA
v_call: TRBV7-2
j_call: TRBJ2-1

cdr3_aa: CASSLALAGGMDNEQFF
cdr3_nt: TGTGCCAGCAGCTTGGCCCTAGCGGGAGGGATGGACAATGAGCAGTTCTTC
clone_size: NA
d_call: TRBD2
v_call: TRBV5-4
j_call: TRBJ2-1

cdr3_aa: CASRPRGGVYNSPLHF
cdr3_nt: TGTGCCAGCAGGCCTCGGGGGGGTGTCTATAATTCACCCCTCCACTTT
clone_size: NA
d_call: NA
v_call: TRBV11-2
j_call: TRBJ1-6

cdr3_aa: CSVATTSPDQSSGQFF
cdr3_nt: TGCAGCGTTGCCACGACTAGCCCCGACCAAAGCTCGGGGCAGTTCTTC
clone_size: few
d_call: TRBD2
v_call: TRBV29-1
j_call: TRBJ2-1

cdr3_aa: CASRPTGADNEKLFF
cdr3_nt: TGCGCCAGCAGACCAACAGGGGCTGATAATGAAAAACTGTTTTTT
clone_size: few
d_call: TRBD1
v_call: TRBV5-1
j_call: TRBJ1-4

cdr3_aa: CASSQVWDRDVWPQHF
cdr3_nt: TGCGCCAGCAGCCAAGTGTGGGACAGGGACGTGTGGCCCCAGCATTTT
clone_size: NA
d_call: TRBD1
v_call: TRBV4-1
j_call: TRBJ1-5

cdr3_aa: CASSPGTALYEQYF
cdr3_nt: TGTGCCAGCAGTCCTGGGACAGCACTCTACGAGCAGTACTTC
clone_size: NA
d_call: TRBD1
v_call: TRBV5-4
j_call: TRBJ2-7

cdr3_aa: CASSSTTSSGEAFF
cdr3_nt: TGTGCCAGCAGTTCTACGACTTCCTCAGGGGAAGCTTTCTTT
clone_size: NA
d_call: NA
v_call: TRBV7-3
j_call: TRBJ1-1

cdr3_aa: CASSLTRGNWGNQPQHF
cdr3_nt: TGTGCCAGCAGTTTAACCAGGGGAAATTGGGGCAATCAGCCCCAGCATTTT
clone_size: NA
d_call: NA
v_call: TRBV27
j_call: TRBJ1-5

cdr3_aa: CASSLRELAYQGNEQFF
cdr3_nt: TGTGCCAGCAGCTTGAGAGAGCTAGCCTATCAAGGGAATGAGCAGTTCTTC
clone_size: NA
d_call: NA
v_call: TRBV5-6
j_call: TRBJ2-1

cdr3_aa: CASSLGTPNTGELFF
cdr3_nt: TGTGCCAGCAGCTTAGGGACACCGAACACCGGGGAGCTGTTTTTT
clone_size: NA
d_call: NA
v_call: TRBV11-1
j_call: TRBJ2-2

cdr3_aa: CASSLFGQLNTEAFF
cdr3_nt: TGTGCCAGCAGTTTATTTGGACAACTGAACACTGAAGCTTTCTTT
clone_size: NA
d_call: NA
v_call: TRBV27
j_call: TRBJ1-1

cdr3_aa: CASSPTGGGGQPQHF
cdr3_nt: TGTGCCAGCTCACCCACCGGGGGGGGCGGTCAGCCCCAGCATTTT
clone_size: NA
d_call: NA
v_call: TRBV18
j_call: TRBJ1-5

cdr3_aa: CAIGQGLQAYGYTF
cdr3_nt: TGTGCCATCGGCCAGGGGCTACAGGCCTATGGCTACACCTTC
clone_size: NA
d_call: NA
v_call: TRBV10-3
j_call: TRBJ1-2

cdr3_aa: CASSLAGHPQDNYGYTF
cdr3_nt: TGCGCCAGCAGCTTGGCGGGACACCCCCAAGATAACTATGGCTACACCTTC
clone_size: medium-sized
d_call: NA
v_call: TRBV5-1
j_call: TRBJ1-2